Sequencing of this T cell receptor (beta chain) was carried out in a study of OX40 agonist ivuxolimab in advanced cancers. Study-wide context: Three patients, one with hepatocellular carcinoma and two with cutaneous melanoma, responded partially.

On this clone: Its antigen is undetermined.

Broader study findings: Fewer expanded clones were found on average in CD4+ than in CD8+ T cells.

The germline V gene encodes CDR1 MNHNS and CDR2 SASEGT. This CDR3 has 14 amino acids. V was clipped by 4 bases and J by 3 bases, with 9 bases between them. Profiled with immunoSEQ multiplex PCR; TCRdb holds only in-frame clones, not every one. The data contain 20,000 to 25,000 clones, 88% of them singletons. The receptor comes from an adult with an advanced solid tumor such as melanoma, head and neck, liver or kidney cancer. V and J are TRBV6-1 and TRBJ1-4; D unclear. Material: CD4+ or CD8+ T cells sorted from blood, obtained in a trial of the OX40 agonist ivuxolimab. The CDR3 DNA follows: TGTGCCAGCAGTGTAGGAGACCCTAATGAAAAACTGTTTTTT. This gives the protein CASSVGDPNEKLFF.